One sample yielded the 25 T cell receptor beta chains listed below, sequenced in a study of blood T cell repertoires in COVID-19. Assay used: immunoSEQ multiplex PCR; TCRdb lists only in-frame clones, some missing. The sample holds some 220,000 clones, more than 80% seen once. The source material was PBMCs or T cells enriched from blood (not recorded which). These receptors all come from a woman between 40 and 55 years old with acute COVID-19.

This chain links TRBV29-1 with TRBJ2-4; D perhaps matches TRBD1 (6 bases). This CDR3 region has 14 residues. CDR1 is SQVTM and CDR2 is ANQGSEA in the germline V gene. Deletions cut 3 bases from V and 1 base from J, with 10 bases between. CDR3 sequence: CSVEVGAAKNIQYF. DNA of the CDR3: TGCAGCGTTGAGGTGGGGGCGGCCAAAAACATTCAGTACTTC.

This rearrangement joins TRBV6-5 to TRBJ2-7; the D is unclear. In germline, CDR1 is MNHEY, CDR2 SVGAGI. Trimming took off 6 bases at V and 4 bases at J, with 19 bases between the two ends. This CDR3 spans 15 amino acids. The CDR3 DNA sequence: TGTGCCAGCAGGATCTCTCACAGTGAAAGATACGAGCAGTACTTC. Encoded protein: CASRISHSERYEQYF.

The genes are TRBV3-1 (or the pseudogene TRBV3-2) and TRBJ1-5; 7 bases are a match to TRBD1. Per germline, CDR1 LGHDT and CDR2 YNNKEL (reference sequence). The CDR3 is 23 residues long. Trimming took 1 base from V and 0 from J; bases not matched to a gene: 24. In nucleotides, the CDR3 is TGTGCCAGCAGCCAAGCTGACCGACAGGGCGAGGACCATCTTCCTTCTAGCAATCAGCCCCAGCATTTT. Residues: CASSQADRQGEDHLPSSNQPQHF.

The J gene is TRBJ1-2, the V gene TRBV2, with D perhaps matching TRBD1 (6 bases). V dropped 5 bases and J dropped 4 bases, with 20 bases sitting between them. Per the germline V gene, CDR1 is SNHLY and CDR2 is FYNNEI. This CDR3 contains 16 residues. CDR3 DNA: TGTGCCAGCAGTAAATCGAGGGTAGGGGGTTTCTATGGCTACACCTTC. This sequence encodes CASSKSRVGGFYGYTF. Full variable domain (rest looked up from reference TRBV2 and TRBJ1-2): EPEVTQTPSHQVTQMGQEVILRCVPISNHLYFYWYRQILGQKVEFLVSFYNNEISEKSEIFDDQFSVERPDGSNFTLKIRSTKLEDSAMYFCASSKSRVGGFYGYTFGSGTRLTVV.

The J gene is TRBJ1-5, the V gene TRBV19, with unresolved D. Per the germline V gene, CDR1 is LNHDA and CDR2 is SQIVND (reference sequence). The CDR3 contains 13 residues. V shed 5 bases and J shed 4 bases, with 9 bases lying between them. The DNA of the CDR3 is TGTGCCAGTAGTCAAAGGGAGAATCAGCCCCAGCATTTT. Translating gives CASSQRENQPQHF. Using reference TRBV19 and TRBJ1-5 for the parts outside the CDR3, the full variable domain is DGGITQSPKYLFRKEGQNVTLSCEQNLNHDAMYWYRQDPGQGLRLIYYSQIVNDFQKGDIAEGYSVSREKKESFPLTVTSAQKNPTAFYLCASSQRENQPQHFGDGTRLSIL.

V and J are TRBV30 and TRBJ1-1, with no clear D. Germline V gene data show CDR1 as GTSNPN and CDR2 as SVGIG (reference sequence). The CDR3 is 13 amino acids. V lost 0 bases and J 1 base, leaving 6 bases between the germline ends. The CDR3: CAWSVYRNTEAFF. CDR3 nucleotides: TGTGCCTGGAGTGTCTATAGGAACACTGAAGCTTTCTTT.

Concerning this clone itself: The same CDR3 also results from other DNA sequences found in this sample. The chain joins TRBV5-6 to TRBJ1-2, with D maybe TRBD1 (5 bases). This CDR3 contains 14 residues. V lost 0 bases to trimming and J lost 5 bases, with 11 bases between them. Per germline, CDR1 SGHDT and CDR2 YYEEEE. The DNA of the CDR3 is TGTGCCAGCAGCTTGGGACAGCCAAATTATGGCTACACCTTC. This gives the protein CASSLGQPNYGYTF.

CDR3 sequence (DNA): TGCAGCGTTGCCAGCTCTGGAAACACCATATATTTT. It codes for CSVASSGNTIYF. J is TRBJ1-3 and V is TRBV29-1, with D unclear. CDR1 and CDR2 from the germline V gene are SQVTM and ANQGSEA. V was shortened by 4 bases and J by 0 bases, with 4 bases between the two germline ends. The CDR3 contains 12 residues.

The genes are TRBV19 and TRBJ1-1; 12 nucleotides agree with TRBD1. J gave up 5 bases and V 7 bases, and 8 bases lay outside the gene matches. The CDR3 contains 15 residues. Germline values: CDR1 LNHDA, CDR2 SQIVND (reference sequence). The CDR3 DNA reads as TGTGCCAGTAATCTGGGACAGGGGGCGCGTACTGAAGCTTTCTTT. This codes for CASNLGQGARTEAFF. The variable domain in full, completed from reference TRBV19 and TRBJ1-1, reads DGGITQSPKYLFRKEGQNVTLSCEQNLNHDAMYWYRQDPGQGLRLIYYSQIVNDFQKGDIAEGYSVSREKKESFPLTVTSAQKNPTAFYLCASNLGQGARTEAFFGQGTRLTVV.

V usage is TRBV4-3 and J usage is TRBJ1-2; TRBD1 is a possible D gene (5 bases). Germline CDR1 reads LGHNA; CDR2 reads YSLEER. This CDR3 is built from 14 residues. Trimming cost V 0 bases and J 7 bases, with 12 bases left between them. CDR3 in amino acids: CASSQDLSGGGYTF. CDR3 nucleotide sequence: TGCGCCAGCAGCCAAGATCTGAGCGGGGGTGGCTACACCTTC.

CDR3 loop: CASSLTAGQSSGNTIYF. Written as DNA, the CDR3 is TGCGCCAGCAGCTTAACGGCGGGACAGAGCTCTGGAAACACCATATATTTT. The chain uses TRBV5-1 and TRBJ1-3; 7 positions agree with TRBD1. The CDR3 totals 17 residues. Germline V lookup: CDR1 SGHRS, CDR2 YFSETQ. V lost 2 bases to trimming and J lost 0 bases; unmatched junction nucleotides: 8.

The chain couples TRBV7-2 to TRBJ2-1; D perhaps matches TRBD1 (6 bases). V shed 3 bases and J shed 13 bases, with 22 bases lying between them. The germline CDR1 and CDR2 sequences are SGHTA and FQGNSA. The length of the CDR3 is 15 residues. The CDR3: CASSLRSTGLREQFF. Here the CDR3 DNA reads TGTGCCAGCAGCTTGCGAAGTACAGGGTTGAGGGAACAGTTCTTC.

The chain recombines TRBV12-3 or TRBV12-4 with TRBJ1-5; D is uncertain. This CDR3 comprises 12 residues. The germline V and J ends were trimmed by 6 bases and 4 bases, with 7 bases remaining between them. CDR3 loop: CASSPSNQPQHF. The CDR3 DNA reads as TGTGCCAGCAGCCCCAGTAATCAGCCCCAGCATTTT.

The V and J genes are TRBV27 and TRBJ1-6; D uncertain. Trimming took 5 bases from V and 10 from J, leaving 15 bases between them. This CDR3 region has 14 residues. CDR1 is MNHEY and CDR2 is SMNVEV in the germline V gene (reference sequence). The CDR3 loop is CASSPWNERSPLHF. DNA of the CDR3: TGTGCCAGCAGTCCCTGGAATGAGCGCTCACCCCTCCACTTT.

This clone was observed once. The chain joins TRBV5-1 to TRBJ1-1; TRBD1 might be the D (6 bases). Per germline, CDR1 SGHRS and CDR2 YFSETQ. The CDR3 runs 14 residues. V lost 4 bases and J lost 1, with 11 bases in between. The CDR3 loop reads CASSSGTPNTEAFF. The CDR3 DNA reads TGCGCCAGCAGCAGCGGGACACCGAACACTGAAGCTTTCTTT.

The chain combines TRBV6-6 with TRBJ1-1; D possibly corresponds to TRBD1 (6 bases). The V end lost 2 bases, the J end lost 6 bases, and 10 bases lay between the germline ends. The CDR3 runs to 13 residues. Germline loops: CDR1 MNHNY, CDR2 SVGAGI (reference sequence). The CDR3 nucleotides are TGTGCCAGCAGTTACAGGGACAAAGCTGAAGCTTTCTTT. Protein sequence: CASSYRDKAEAFF.

This clone has only one observation. V gene TRBV27 combines with J gene TRBJ1-6; D is undetermined. The CDR3 has 18 residues. Germline CDR1 reads MNHEY; CDR2 reads SMNVEV (reference sequence). Trimming stripped 3 bases from V and 0 bases from J, with 15 bases between. CDR3 in amino acids: CASSFGSLGSSYNSPLHF. The CDR3 bases are TGTGCCAGCAGTTTTGGCAGTTTGGGGAGCTCCTATAATTCACCCCTCCACTTT.

The chain combines TRBV19 with TRBJ2-1; TRBD2 matches 8 bases. From germline, CDR1 is LNHDA and CDR2 SQIVND (reference sequence). V was pared by 3 bases and J by 6 bases, with 10 bases of the junction left unmatched. There are 16 residues in the CDR3. The CDR3: CASSIERGGIGNEQFF. The CDR3 DNA sequence: TGTGCCAGTAGTATTGAACGGGGGGGCATAGGCAATGAGCAGTTCTTC.

J is TRBJ2-7 and V is TRBV28; weak D call: TRBD2 (7 bases). V lost 5 bases to trimming and J lost 4 bases, with 18 bases between them. The CDR3 spans 15 residues. Germline V gene lookup returns CDR1 MDHEN and CDR2 SYDVKM. CDR3 bases: TGTGCCAGCAGTCCCCCAGGGGCGGGGGTGTACGAGCAGTACTTC. Its translation is CASSPPGAGVYEQYF.

The chain combines TRBV6-5 with TRBJ1-4, with D maybe TRBD1 (5 bases). The V end lost 6 bases, the J end lost 8 bases, and 19 bases lay between the germline ends. Germline V CDR1 and CDR2: MNHEY, SVGAGI. CDR3 length: 15 residues. The CDR3 DNA follows: TGTGCCAGCAGCTCCCTCCGGGGGGGGACGGAAAAACTGTTTTTT. Protein: CASSSLRGGTEKLFF.

This clone has just a few counts. V gene TRBV7-8 combines with J gene TRBJ1-2; D not certain. The germline gives CDR1 SGHVS, CDR2 FQNEAQ. The CDR3 is 13 amino acids. Trimming shortened V by 5 bases and J by 10 bases, and 17 bases separated the two germline ends. DNA of the CDR3: TGTGCCAGCAGCGACGGCCTACTCCAGGACTACACCTTC. Encoded protein: CASSDGLLQDYTF. The whole variable domain, filled in from reference TRBV7-8 and TRBJ1-2, reads GAGVSQSPRYKVAKRGQDVALRCDPISGHVSLFWYQQALGQGPEFLTYFQNEAQLDKSGLPSDRFFAERPEGSVSTLKIQRTQQEDSAVYLCASSDGLLQDYTFGSGTRLTVV.

The chain combines TRBV12-5 with TRBJ2-1; 8 positions agree with TRBD2. Germline loops: CDR1 LGHNT, CDR2 FRNRAP. This CDR3 comprises 16 residues. The V gene end was trimmed by 5 bases and the J gene end by 9 bases; junction bases not matched to a gene: 15. The CDR3 is CASGPPGREWISEQFF. DNA of the CDR3: TGTGCTAGTGGTCCCCCCGGGAGGGAATGGATCAGTGAGCAGTTCTTC.

The chain combines TRBV4-1 with TRBJ1-6; TRBD1 matches 9 bases. The CDR3 sequence is 16 residues long. The trim removed 6 bases at V and 7 bases at J, leaving 10 bases unmatched. In germline, CDR1 is MGHRA, CDR2 YSYEKL. CDR3 protein: CASSERTGDRNSPLHF. The CDR3 DNA reads as TGCGCCAGCAGTGAAAGGACAGGGGATCGAAATTCACCCCTCCACTTT.

The chain is built from TRBV6-5 and TRBJ2-2; no clear D. Germline V lookup: CDR1 MNHEY, CDR2 SVGAGI. Trimming took off 6 bases at V and 3 bases at J, with 11 bases between the two ends. CDR3 length equals 14 residues. This chain's CDR3 is CASSPGSYTGELFF. CDR3 coding DNA: TGTGCCAGCAGCCCCGGGTCGTACACCGGGGAGCTGTTTTTT.

The chain employs TRBV20-1 and TRBJ1-2; D is unclear. CDR3 length: 11 amino acids. Looked up from germline, CDR1 is DFQATT and CDR2 is SNEGSKA (reference sequence). CDR3 in amino acids: CKSGGDYGYTF. The CDR3, as DNA: TGCAAAAGCGGCGGAGACTATGGCTACACCTTC.